This T cell receptor beta chain is drawn from a study of OX40 agonist ivuxolimab in advanced cancers. Across the study: The study gave patients intravenous ivuxolimab at 0.01 to 10 mg/kg every 2 weeks. Patients undergoing dose escalation presented with hepatocellular carcinoma, melanoma, renal cell or head and neck cancer. General study points: Among some nonresponders, normalized T-cell clonal expansion was also low. The CD4+ and CD8+ T cells in the blood had expanded clonally by week 6 at 0.1 to 3.0 mg/kg.

The V end was cut by 6 bases, the J end by 9 bases, with 15 bases between. The V gene's germline CDR1 is SGHNT and CDR2 YENEEA. This CDR3 region has 13 residues. In regard to this clone: The antigen is unknown.

Using immunoSEQ multiplex PCR, the repertoire was profiled, and TCRdb retains in-frame clones only, with some absent. This table has 45,000 or so clones, about nine tenths appearing once. The TCR sequence derives from an adult with an advanced solid tumor such as melanoma, head and neck, liver or kidney cancer. The chain carries TRBV11-3 and TRBJ2-1; D may be TRBD2 (5 bases). The sequencing here drew on CD4+ or CD8+ T cells sorted from blood, taken in a trial of the OX40 agonist ivuxolimab. The CDR3 region is CASSQTTLGEQFF. The CDR3, as DNA: TGTGCCAGCAGTCAGACTACCCTCGGTGAGCAGTTCTTC. Based on the CDR3 plus reference TRBV11-3 and TRBJ2-1, the full variable domain is EAGVVQSPRYKIIEKKQPVAFWCNPISGHNTLYWYLQNLGQGPELLIRYENEEAVDDSQLPKDRFSAERLKGVDSTLKIQPAELGDSAVYLCASSQTTLGEQFFGPGTRLTVL.